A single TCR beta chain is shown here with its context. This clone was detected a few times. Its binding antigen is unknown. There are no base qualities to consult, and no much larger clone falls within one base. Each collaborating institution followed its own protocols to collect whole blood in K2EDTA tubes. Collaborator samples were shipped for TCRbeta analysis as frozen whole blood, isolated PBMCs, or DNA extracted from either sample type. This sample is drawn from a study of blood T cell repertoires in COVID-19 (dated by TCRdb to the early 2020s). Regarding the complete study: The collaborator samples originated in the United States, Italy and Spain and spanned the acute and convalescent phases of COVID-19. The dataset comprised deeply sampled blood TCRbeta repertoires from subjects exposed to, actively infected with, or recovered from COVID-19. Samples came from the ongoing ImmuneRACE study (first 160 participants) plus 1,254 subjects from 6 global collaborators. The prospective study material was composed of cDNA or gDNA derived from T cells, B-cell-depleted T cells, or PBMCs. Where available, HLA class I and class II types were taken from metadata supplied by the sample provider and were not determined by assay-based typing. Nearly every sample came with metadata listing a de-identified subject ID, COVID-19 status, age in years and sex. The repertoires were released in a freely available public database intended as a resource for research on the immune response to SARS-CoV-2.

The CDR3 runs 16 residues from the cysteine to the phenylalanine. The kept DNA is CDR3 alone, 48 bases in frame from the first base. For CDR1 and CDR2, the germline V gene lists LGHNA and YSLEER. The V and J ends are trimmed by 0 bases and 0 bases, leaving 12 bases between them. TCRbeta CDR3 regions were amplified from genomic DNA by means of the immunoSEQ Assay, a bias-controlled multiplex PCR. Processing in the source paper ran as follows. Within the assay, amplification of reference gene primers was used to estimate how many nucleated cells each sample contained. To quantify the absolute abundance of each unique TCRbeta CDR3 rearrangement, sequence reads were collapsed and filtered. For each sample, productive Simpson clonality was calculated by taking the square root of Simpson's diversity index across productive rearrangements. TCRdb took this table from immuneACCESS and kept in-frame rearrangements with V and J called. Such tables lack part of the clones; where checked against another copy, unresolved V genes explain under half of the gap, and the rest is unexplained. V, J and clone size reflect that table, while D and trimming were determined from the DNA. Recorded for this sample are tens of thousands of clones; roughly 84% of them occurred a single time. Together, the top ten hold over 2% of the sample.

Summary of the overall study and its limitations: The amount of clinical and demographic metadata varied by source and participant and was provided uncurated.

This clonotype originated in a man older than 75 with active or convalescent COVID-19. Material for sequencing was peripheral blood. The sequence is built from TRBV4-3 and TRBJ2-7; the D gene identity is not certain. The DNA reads TGCGCCAGCAGCCAAGACCCGACACCGAGCTCCTACGAGCAGTACTTC. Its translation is CASSQDPTPSSYEQYF.